Listed below are T cell receptor beta chains from one sample, sequenced in a study of post-analysis software for immune sequencing data. Each CDR3 protein is one row after TCRdb ran MiXCR on the PCR reads. This table has 750,000 to 950,000 distinct CDR3 sequences, around 50% appearing once. The specimen was blood. The receptors stem from a girl between 5 and 17 years old with multiple sclerosis. Both conserved end residues are part of each CDR3. The D gene is left open where the match is weak. Rows may omit the clone size; those that give it use once, few, many or a size class.

>TRBV7-8|many|NA|TRBJ2-1
TGTGCCAGCAGCTTCATTCCAAGGGCTCGCGAGCAGTTCTTC
CASSFIPRAREQFF
>TRBV20-1|NA|NA|TRBJ1-1
TGCAGTGCTCGGGGACGGGTGAACACTGAAGCTTTCTTT
CSARGRVNTEAFF
>TRBV15|NA|NA|TRBJ2-1
TGTGCCACCAGGCTCCCCGGGGGCAATGAGCAGTTCTTC
CATRLPGGNEQFF
>TRBV13|NA|TRBD1|TRBJ2-7
TGTGCCAGCAGCGCCGGTCGGACAGGCCTGTCCTCCTACGAGCAGTACTTC
CASSAGRTGLSSYEQYF
>TRBV10-3|NA|TRBD2|TRBJ2-1
TGTGCCATCAGGGATGGCATAGCGGGAGAAGGGCAGTTCTTC
CAIRDGIAGEGQFF
>TRBV6-2/TRBV6-3|NA|TRBD2|TRBJ2-3
TGTGCCAGCAGTTGGCTATTTAGCGGGACGACAGATACGCAGTATTTT
CASSWLFSGTTDTQYF
>TRBV21-1|NA|NA|TRBJ2-4
TGTGCCAGCAGGCCCCGCAGGGATCACATTCAGTACTTC
CASRPRRDHIQYF
>TRBV29-1|NA|NA|TRBJ2-3
TGCAGCGTTGAAGACCCGTACACCACAGATACGCAGTATTTT
CSVEDPYTTDTQYF
>TRBV7-8|NA|NA|TRBJ2-5
TGTGCCAGCAGCTACACGCTTAGCGAGAGCCAAGAGACCCAGTACTTC
CASSYTLSESQETQYF
>TRBV12-3/TRBV12-4|NA|NA|TRBJ2-3
TGTGCCAGCAGTTTAGGGGGGGCGGCGGTAAGCACAGATACGCAGTATTTT
CASSLGGAAVSTDTQYF
>TRBV6-5|NA|NA|TRBJ2-7
TGTGCCAGCAGTTACCGGCTCCGGTACGAGCAGTACTTC
CASSYRLRYEQYF
>TRBV4-1|NA|TRBD1|TRBJ2-7
TGCGCCAGCAGCCTCCTGACGGGTCGGGACAGGGTCCACGAGCAGTACTTC
CASSLLTGRDRVHEQYF
>TRBV7-2|NA|NA|TRBJ2-3
TGTGCCAGCAGCTTACTCGGGACTCTAATAACAGATACGCAGTATTTT
CASSLLGTLITDTQYF
>TRBV20-1|NA|NA|TRBJ2-4
TGCAGTGCTTTAGGCCCAACGGAGTACTTC
CSALGPTEYF
>TRBV20-1|few|TRBD1|TRBJ2-3
TGCAGTGCCCGTCCCGGGACAGGTACAACCGGTACGCAGTATTTT
CSARPGTGTTGTQYF
>TRBV20-1|NA|TRBD1|TRBJ1-1
TGCAGTGCTACACCGACAGGGGAAACTGAAGCTTTCTTT
CSATPTGETEAFF
>TRBV2|NA|NA|TRBJ2-4
TGTGCTAGCAGTGAGGACACTGCATGGAGGGAGCAGTACTTC
CASSEDTAWREQYF
>TRBV27|once|NA|TRBJ2-7
TGTGCCAGCAGTTTTGCCACAACCTACGAGCAGTACTTC
CASSFATTYEQYF
>TRBV20-1|NA|NA|TRBJ2-7
TGCAGTGCAACCGGACTGAACTCCTACGAGCAGTACTTC
CSATGLNSYEQYF
>TRBV5-1|few|TRBD2|TRBJ2-3
TGCGCCAGCAGCTTGGAGACTAGCGGGGGTAGCACAGATACGCAGTATTTT
CASSLETSGGSTDTQYF
>TRBV29-1|few|NA|TRBJ2-7
TGCAGCGTTGTAGGCAGGGGCAACGAGCAGTACTTC
CSVVGRGNEQYF
>TRBV9|NA|TRBD2|TRBJ2-5
TGTGCCAGCAGCGGGCGGGAGGTCCAAGAGACCCAGTACTTC
CASSGREVQETQYF
>TRBV11-2|NA|TRBD1|TRBJ1-1
TGTGCCAGCAGCTTGCGGGGGACAGGGCTTAAGGTGGGCACTGAAGCTTTCTTT
CASSLRGTGLKVGTEAFF
>TRBV11-2|NA|NA|TRBJ2-1
TGTGCCAGCAGCGGGGGCTGGGGGTCTCTAGGTGAGCAGTTCTTC
CASSGGWGSLGEQFF
>TRBV20-1|NA|TRBD2|TRBJ2-3
TGCAGTGCTAGCCTGGACGCTAGCGGCTTATCCGATACGCAGTATTTT
CSASLDASGLSDTQYF
>TRBV29-1|NA|TRBD2|TRBJ2-1
TGCAGCGTTGGTAGCGGGAGGGCCAGAGAGCAGTTCTTC
CSVGSGRAREQFF
>TRBV20-1|many|TRBD1|TRBJ2-7
TGCAGTGTTCAGGGGGTCCCGGAGGACGAGCAGTACTTC
CSVQGVPEDEQYF
>TRBV7-2|NA|TRBD2|TRBJ2-4
TGTGCCAGCAGCTTAGGCTGGACTAGCCCGAGCCTTGGAAACATTCAGTACTTC
CASSLGWTSPSLGNIQYF
>TRBV21-1|NA|NA|TRBJ2-5
TGTGCCAGCAGCAAAGCACCCTCCACCGCGGCGCAGGCCCTTCAAGAGACCCAGTACTTC
CASSKAPSTAAQALQETQYF
>TRBV29-1|NA|NA|TRBJ1-2
TGCAGCGCCAGATTTGGACAGACGAACTATGGCTACACCTTC
CSARFGQTNYGYTF
>TRBV7-2|NA|TRBD1|TRBJ1-2
TGTGCCAGCAGCTCAGGGGGGGGTCGGAGCTACACCTTC
CASSSGGGRSYTF
>TRBV29-1|few|TRBD1|TRBJ1-2
TGCAGCGAGAGCCAGGGGGCCGGAGAATATGGCTACACCTTC
CSESQGAGEYGYTF
>TRBV10-3|NA|TRBD2|TRBJ2-3
TGTGCCATACAGACCGGGACTAGCGGGAGCACAGATACGCAGTATTTT
CAIQTGTSGSTDTQYF
>TRBV20-1|few|NA|TRBJ2-3
TGCAGTGCTCACACCCTAGTTGAAAGCACAGATACGCAGTATTTT
CSAHTLVESTDTQYF
>TRBV6-6|few|NA|TRBJ1-2
TGTGCCAGCAGCTCCTTGGGTAGCGGCTACACCTTC
CASSSLGSGYTF
>TRBV6-5|few|TRBD2|TRBJ2-7
TGTGCCAGCAGTCAACCGGGACTAGCGGGGGAGCAGTACTTC
CASSQPGLAGEQYF
>TRBV11-2|NA|TRBD2|TRBJ2-1
TGTGCCAGCAGCTTAGCCCCCACAGCGGGAGGTGGAAATGAGCAGTTCTTC
CASSLAPTAGGGNEQFF
>TRBV29-1|NA|TRBD2|TRBJ2-1
TGCAGCGCCCGACCTAGCGGGGGGGCCAATGAGCAGTTCTTC
CSARPSGGANEQFF
>TRBV13|NA|TRBD1|TRBJ2-7
TGTGCCAGCAGCATCGGACAGGTTACTTCCTACGAGCAGTACTTC
CASSIGQVTSYEQYF
>TRBV27|NA|NA|TRBJ2-7
TGTGCCAGCAGTTTTGTGGACAGAGGGCCCTACGAGCAGTACTTC
CASSFVDRGPYEQYF
>TRBV3-1|few|TRBD2|TRBJ2-3
TGTGCCAGCAGCCAAGACCCCGGACTAGCGGGAGATACGCAGTATTTT
CASSQDPGLAGDTQYF
>TRBV5-1|NA|NA|TRBJ2-2
TGCGCCAGCAGCTTCGCGGGATCGGCAGGCACCGGGGAGCTGTTTTTT
CASSFAGSAGTGELFF
>TRBV7-9|NA|NA|TRBJ2-3
TGTGCCAGCAGCTCCCCCTGGTCGGGAGACGGTACAGATACGCAGTATTTT
CASSSPWSGDGTDTQYF
>TRBV2|NA|NA|TRBJ2-1
TGTGCCAGCAGTGTAGGAGGGCTGGTAGGCAATGAGCAGTTCTTC
CASSVGGLVGNEQFF
>TRBV6-1|once|NA|TRBJ2-5
TGTGCCAGCAGTGGGGACGGCTGGTACCAAGAGACCCAGTACTTC
CASSGDGWYQETQYF
>TRBV18|NA|TRBD1|TRBJ1-2
TGTCCCAGCTCACGCGTGACAGGGGACTATGGCTACACCTTC
CPSSRVTGDYGYTF
>TRBV12-3/TRBV12-4|few|TRBD1|TRBJ2-4
TGTGCCAGCAGCATAACGGGACAGGGCATGTACTTC
CASSITGQGMYF
>TRBV9|NA|TRBD2|TRBJ2-2
TGTGCCAGCAGCGCAGCGGGGGGTGGCACCGGGGAGCTGTTTTTT
CASSAAGGGTGELFF
>TRBV7-2|NA|NA|TRBJ1-5
TGTGCCAGCAGCTTACCCCATCAGCCCCAGCATTTT
CASSLPHQPQHF
>TRBV6-5|few|NA|TRBJ2-3
TGTGCCAGCAGCCCCACCCGGGACAGCACAGATACGCAGTATTTT
CASSPTRDSTDTQYF
>TRBV4-2|NA|TRBD1|TRBJ2-7
TGTGCCAGCAGCCAAGATCCCCCCGGACAGGGTGGGTCCTACGAGCAGTACTTC
CASSQDPPGQGGSYEQYF
>TRBV5-5|NA|NA|TRBJ1-4
TGTGCCAGCAGCTTGGGGGCACCGAGGGACGAAAAACTGTTTTTT
CASSLGAPRDEKLFF
>TRBV5-1|few|NA|TRBJ2-6
TGCGCCAGCAGCTTGGGGGCGGTCCTGACTTTC
CASSLGAVLTF
>TRBV6-7|few|NA|TRBJ2-7
TGTGCCTGCCCTGGGGGAGGCCACTACGAGCAGTACTTC
CACPGGGHYEQYF
>TRBV7-7|NA|NA|TRBJ1-5
TGTGCTAGCAGCTTCCCCAAGGCGGTCAGGGGAGAGAATCAGCCCCAGCATTTT
CASSFPKAVRGENQPQHF
>TRBV4-1|few|TRBD2|TRBJ2-5
TGCGCCAGCAGCCAAGATTCTAGCGGGAGCCAAGAGACCCAGTACTTC
CASSQDSSGSQETQYF
>TRBV20-1|NA|TRBD1|TRBJ2-4
TGCAGTGCTCCAGACAGGGCAGAAGCCAAAAACATTCAGTACTTC
CSAPDRAEAKNIQYF
>TRBV29-1|NA|TRBD1|TRBJ2-7
TGCAGCGGACAGGGTCCCTACAATGAGCAGTACTTC
CSGQGPYNEQYF
>TRBV5-1|NA|TRBD2|TRBJ2-1
TGCGCCAGCAGCTTGGGAGCTAGCGGCTCCTACAATGAGCAGTTCTTC
CASSLGASGSYNEQFF